The rows below give T cell receptor beta chains drawn from one sample of a study of T-cell reconstitution after alpha-beta-depleted transplantation in children. TCRdb independently ran MiXCR on the PCR reads; one entry per CDR3 protein. This sample has fewer than 550,000 distinct CDR3 sequences; more than 9.5% occur once, and the top ten carry 11% to 15%. Sequenced here: PBMCs, mostly from graft donor cells, sampled 180 days after TCRalphabeta/CD19-depleted stem cell transplant. These TCRs come from a female patient younger than 10 who had a stem cell transplant for aplastic anemia, so the T cells may come from the graft donor. The CDR3 runs from the conserved cysteine through the conserved F or W. The D gene is left open where the match is weak. Clone size, where shown, is once, few, many, or a class for clones that have expanded.

d_gene: TRBD1; j_gene: TRBJ2-6; abundance: many; v_gene: TRBV24-1; CDR3aa: CATSDGTVVSGANVLTF; CDR3nt: TGTGCCACCAGTGACGGGACAGTAGTCTCTGGGGCCAACGTCCTGACTTTC
d_gene: .; j_gene: TRBJ2-7; abundance: few; v_gene: TRBV28; CDR3aa: CASSFLRFSYEQYF; CDR3nt: TGTGCCAGCAGTTTCCTCAGGTTCTCCTACGAGCAGTACTTC
d_gene: .; j_gene: TRBJ2-5; abundance: few; v_gene: TRBV7-9; CDR3aa: CASSLIGTAGETQYF; CDR3nt: TGTGCCAGCAGCCTTATTGGGACAGCGGGAGAGACCCAGTACTTC
d_gene: TRBD1; j_gene: TRBJ1-1; abundance: .; v_gene: TRBV12-3/TRBV12-4; CDR3aa: CASSRGTGVTEAFF; CDR3nt: TGTGCCAGCAGCCGCGGGACAGGGGTCACTGAAGCTTTCTTT
d_gene: .; j_gene: TRBJ2-3; abundance: many; v_gene: TRBV27; CDR3aa: CASSLKGPRADTQYF; CDR3nt: TGTGCCAGCAGTTTAAAAGGCCCTAGGGCAGATACGCAGTATTTT
d_gene: TRBD1; j_gene: TRBJ1-2; abundance: many; v_gene: TRBV12-3/TRBV12-4; CDR3aa: CASSSQPGQGSNYGYTF; CDR3nt: TGTGCCAGCAGTTCCCAACCGGGACAGGGTTCTAACTATGGCTACACCTTC
d_gene: TRBD1; j_gene: TRBJ2-6; abundance: .; v_gene: TRBV7-9; CDR3aa: CASSRSWTGFLSGANVLTF; CDR3nt: TGTGCCAGCAGCCGGTCCTGGACAGGGTTCCTCTCTGGGGCCAACGTCCTGACTTTC
d_gene: .; j_gene: TRBJ2-2; abundance: .; v_gene: TRBV27; CDR3aa: CASSSSTGRTGELFF; CDR3nt: .
d_gene: .; j_gene: TRBJ1-3; abundance: .; v_gene: TRBV5-1; CDR3aa: CASSLAGQGAGNTIYF; CDR3nt: TGCGCCAGCAGCTTGGCCGGGCAGGGAGCTGGAAACACCATATATTTT
d_gene: .; j_gene: TRBJ1-4; abundance: .; v_gene: TRBV18; CDR3aa: CASSPPLPGKKEKLFF; CDR3nt: TGTGCCAGCTCACCACCGCTTCCCGGGAAGAAAGAAAAACTGTTTTTT
d_gene: TRBD1; j_gene: TRBJ1-4; abundance: few; v_gene: TRBV4-3; CDR3aa: CASSLLPGQGPTTNEKLFF; CDR3nt: TGCGCCAGCAGCCTCCTCCCGGGACAGGGACCCACAACTAATGAAAAACTGTTTTTT
d_gene: TRBD2; j_gene: TRBJ2-5; abundance: .; v_gene: TRBV7-2; CDR3aa: CASSTTSGGYGTQYF; CDR3nt: TGTGCCAGCAGCACGACTAGCGGGGGTTATGGGACCCAGTACTTC
d_gene: .; j_gene: TRBJ1-4; abundance: many; v_gene: TRBV12-3/TRBV12-4; CDR3aa: CASSPTRGSEEKLFF; CDR3nt: TGTGCCAGCAGTCCCACCAGGGGATCAGAAGAAAAACTGTTTTTT